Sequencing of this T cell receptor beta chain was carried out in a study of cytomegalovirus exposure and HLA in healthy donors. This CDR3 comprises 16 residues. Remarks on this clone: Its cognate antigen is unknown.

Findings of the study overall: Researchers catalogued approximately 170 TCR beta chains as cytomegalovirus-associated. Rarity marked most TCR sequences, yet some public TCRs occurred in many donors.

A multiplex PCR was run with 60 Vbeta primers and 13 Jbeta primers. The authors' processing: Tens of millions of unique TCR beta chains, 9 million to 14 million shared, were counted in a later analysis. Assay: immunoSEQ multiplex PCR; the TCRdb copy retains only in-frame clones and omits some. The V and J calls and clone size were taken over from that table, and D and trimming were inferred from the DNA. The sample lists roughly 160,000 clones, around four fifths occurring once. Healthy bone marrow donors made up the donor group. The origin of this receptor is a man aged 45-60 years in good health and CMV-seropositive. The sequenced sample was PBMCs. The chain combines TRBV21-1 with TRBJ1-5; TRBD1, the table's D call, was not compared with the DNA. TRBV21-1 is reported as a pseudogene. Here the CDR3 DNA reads TGTGCCAGCAGCAAAAAAATCCGGGACAGGGATCAGCCCCAGCATTTT. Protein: CASSKKIRDRDQPQHF.